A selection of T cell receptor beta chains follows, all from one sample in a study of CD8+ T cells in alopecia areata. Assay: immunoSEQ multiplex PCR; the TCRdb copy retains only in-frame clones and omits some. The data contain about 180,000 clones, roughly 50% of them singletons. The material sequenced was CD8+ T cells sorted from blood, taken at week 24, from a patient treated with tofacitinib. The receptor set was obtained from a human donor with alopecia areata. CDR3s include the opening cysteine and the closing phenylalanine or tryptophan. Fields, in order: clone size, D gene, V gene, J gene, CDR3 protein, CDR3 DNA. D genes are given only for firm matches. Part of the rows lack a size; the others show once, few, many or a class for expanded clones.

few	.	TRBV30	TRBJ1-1	CAWTLGGELAEAFF	TGTGCCTGGACCCTCGGGGGGGAGCTCGCTGAAGCTTTCTTT
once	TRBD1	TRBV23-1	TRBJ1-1	CASSQPYRGGDTEAFF	TGCGCCAGCAGTCAACCCTACAGGGGAGGGGACACTGAAGCTTTCTTT
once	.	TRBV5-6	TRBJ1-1	CASGQGFAAFF	TGTGCCAGCGGCCAGGGGTTCGCAGCTTTCTTT
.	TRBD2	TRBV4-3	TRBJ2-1	CASSPSGEGDNEQFF	TGCGCCAGCAGCCCTAGCGGGGAAGGCGACAATGAGCAGTTCTTC
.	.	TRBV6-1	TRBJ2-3	CASTADTQYF	TGTGCCAGCACGGCAGATACGCAGTATTTT
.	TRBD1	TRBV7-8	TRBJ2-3	CASSSWTGGTDTQYF	TGTGCCAGCAGCTCCTGGACAGGGGGAACAGATACGCAGTATTTT
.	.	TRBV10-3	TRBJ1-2	CAIRLLHGYTF	TGTGCCATCAGACTGTTACATGGCTACACCTTC
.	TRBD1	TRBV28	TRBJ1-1	CASLTGTGRNTEAFF	TGTGCCAGCTTAACCGGGACAGGGAGGAACACTGAAGCTTTCTTT
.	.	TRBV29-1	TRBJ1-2	CSVDGGLEGYTF	TGCAGCGTTGACGGGGGGCTGGAGGGCTACACCTTC
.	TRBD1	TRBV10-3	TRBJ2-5	CAISGTGFETQYF	TGTGCCATCAGTGGGACAGGGTTTGAGACCCAGTACTTC
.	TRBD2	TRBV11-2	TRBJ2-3	CASSPTYGTSSSTDTQYF	TGTGCCAGCAGCCCCACATACGGGACTAGCTCTAGCACAGATACGCAGTATTTT
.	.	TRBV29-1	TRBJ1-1	CSVGTAEAFF	TGCAGCGTCGGGACCGCGGAAGCTTTCTTT
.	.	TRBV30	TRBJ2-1	CAWSVPPYNEQFF	TGTGCCTGGAGTGTACCGCCATACAATGAGCAGTTCTTC
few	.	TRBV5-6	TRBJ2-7	CASSGSLSSYEQYF	TGTGCCAGCAGCGGCAGCCTGAGCTCCTACGAGCAGTACTTC
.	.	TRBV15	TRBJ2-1	CATSRGGNEQFF	TGTGCCACCAGCAGAGGAGGGAATGAGCAGTTCTTC